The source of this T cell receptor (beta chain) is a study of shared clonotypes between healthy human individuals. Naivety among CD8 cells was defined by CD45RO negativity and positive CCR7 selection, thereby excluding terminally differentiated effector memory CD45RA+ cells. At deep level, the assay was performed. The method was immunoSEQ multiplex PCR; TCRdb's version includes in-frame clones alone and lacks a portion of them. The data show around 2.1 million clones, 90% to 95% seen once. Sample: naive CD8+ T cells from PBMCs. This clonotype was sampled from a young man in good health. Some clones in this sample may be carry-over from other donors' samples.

The CDR3 sequence: CASSHATEAYEQYF. In DNA, the CDR3 is TGTGCCAGCAGCCACGCGACGGAAGCCTACGAGCAGTACTTC. This chain connects TRBV7-2 to TRBJ2-7; no firm D call. Looked up from germline, CDR1 is SGHTA and CDR2 is FQGNSA. This CDR3 is 14 amino acids long. Trimming left V 5 bases short and J 2 bases short, with 13 bases between.